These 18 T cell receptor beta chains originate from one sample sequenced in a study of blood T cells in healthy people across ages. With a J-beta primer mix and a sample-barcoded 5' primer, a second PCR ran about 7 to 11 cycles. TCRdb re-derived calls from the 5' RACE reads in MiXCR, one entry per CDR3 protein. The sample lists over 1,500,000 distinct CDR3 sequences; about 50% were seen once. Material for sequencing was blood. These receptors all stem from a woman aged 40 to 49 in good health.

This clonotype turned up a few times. The CDR3 sequence: CASSQLTLLAGARNEQFF. CDR3 nucleotide sequence: TGTGCCAGCAGCCAGCTAACCCTCCTAGCGGGGGCCAGGAATGAGCAGTTCTTC. J is TRBJ2-1 and V is TRBV3-1; 10 bases match TRBD2. The V segment lost 3 bases and the J segment 7 bases; nucleotides outside the gene matches: 15. The germline V gene encodes CDR1 LGHDT and CDR2 YNNKEL (reference sequence). The CDR3 length is 18 residues.

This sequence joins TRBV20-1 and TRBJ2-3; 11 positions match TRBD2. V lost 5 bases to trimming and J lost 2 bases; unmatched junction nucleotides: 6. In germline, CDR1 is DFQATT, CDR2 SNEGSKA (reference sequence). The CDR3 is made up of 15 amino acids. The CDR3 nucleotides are TGCAGTGCTCCACTAGCGGGGGCAGCCACAGATACGCAGTATTTT. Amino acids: CSAPLAGAATDTQYF.

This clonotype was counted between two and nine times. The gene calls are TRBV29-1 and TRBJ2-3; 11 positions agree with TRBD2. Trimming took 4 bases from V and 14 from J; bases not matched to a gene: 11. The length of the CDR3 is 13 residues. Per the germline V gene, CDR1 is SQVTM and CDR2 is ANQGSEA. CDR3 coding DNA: TGCAGCGTTGGCGGACTAGCGGGCCAGAGGGGGTATTTT. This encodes CSVGGLAGQRGYF.

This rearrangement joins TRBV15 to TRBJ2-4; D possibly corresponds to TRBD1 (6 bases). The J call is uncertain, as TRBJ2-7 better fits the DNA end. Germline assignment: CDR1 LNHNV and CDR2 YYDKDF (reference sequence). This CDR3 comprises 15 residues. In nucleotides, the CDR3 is TGTGCCACCAGCAGAGTGAGCAGGGGAAGCGACGAGCAGTACTTC. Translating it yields CATSRVSRGSDEQYF.

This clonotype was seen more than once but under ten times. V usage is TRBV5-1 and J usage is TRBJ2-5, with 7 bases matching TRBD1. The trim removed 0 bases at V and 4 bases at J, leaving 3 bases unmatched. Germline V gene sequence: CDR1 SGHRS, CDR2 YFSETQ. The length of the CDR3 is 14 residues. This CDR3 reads CASSLATGIETQYF. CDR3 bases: TGCGCCAGCAGCTTGGCGACAGGGATAGAGACCCAGTACTTC.

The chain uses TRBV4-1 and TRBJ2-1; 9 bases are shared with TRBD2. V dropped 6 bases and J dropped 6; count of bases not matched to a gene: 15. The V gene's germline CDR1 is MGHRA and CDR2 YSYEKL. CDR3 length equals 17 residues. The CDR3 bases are TGCGCCAGCAGGAAAGGGCGGGGGACTAGCCTTGGCAATGAGCAGTTCTTC. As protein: CASRKGRGTSLGNEQFF.

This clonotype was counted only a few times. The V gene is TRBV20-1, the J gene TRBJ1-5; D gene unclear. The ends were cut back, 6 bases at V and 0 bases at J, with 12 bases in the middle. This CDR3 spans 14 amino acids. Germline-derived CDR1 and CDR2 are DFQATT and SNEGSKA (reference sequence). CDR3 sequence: CSAPDRHSNQPQHF. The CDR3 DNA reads TGCAGTGCCCCGGACCGACATAGCAATCAGCCCCAGCATTTT.

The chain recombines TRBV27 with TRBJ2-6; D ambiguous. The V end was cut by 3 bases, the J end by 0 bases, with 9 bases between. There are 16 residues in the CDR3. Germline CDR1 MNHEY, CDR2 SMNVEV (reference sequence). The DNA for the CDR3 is TGTGCCAGCAGTTTTTTTCCGACCTCTGGGGCCAACGTCCTGACTTTC. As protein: CASSFFPTSGANVLTF.

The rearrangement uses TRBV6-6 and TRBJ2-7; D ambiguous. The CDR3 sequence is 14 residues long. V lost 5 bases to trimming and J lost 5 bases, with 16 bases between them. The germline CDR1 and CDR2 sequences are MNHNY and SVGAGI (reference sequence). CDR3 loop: CASSPSRNSDEQYF. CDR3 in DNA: TGTGCCAGCAGTCCGTCTAGGAATTCCGACGAGCAGTACTTC.

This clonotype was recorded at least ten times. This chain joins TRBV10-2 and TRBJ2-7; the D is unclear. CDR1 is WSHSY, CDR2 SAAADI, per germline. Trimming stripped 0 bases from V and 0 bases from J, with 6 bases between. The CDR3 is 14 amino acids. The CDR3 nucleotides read TGCGCCAGCAGTGAGTCGGGCGGCTCCTACGAGCAGTACTTC. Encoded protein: CASSESGGSYEQYF.

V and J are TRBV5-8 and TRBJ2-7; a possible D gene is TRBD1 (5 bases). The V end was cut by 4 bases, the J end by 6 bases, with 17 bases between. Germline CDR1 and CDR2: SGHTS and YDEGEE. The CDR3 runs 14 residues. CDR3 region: CASSLLRGSSEQYF. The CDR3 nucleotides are TGTGCCAGCAGCCTCCTTAGGGGTTCGAGCGAGCAGTACTTC.

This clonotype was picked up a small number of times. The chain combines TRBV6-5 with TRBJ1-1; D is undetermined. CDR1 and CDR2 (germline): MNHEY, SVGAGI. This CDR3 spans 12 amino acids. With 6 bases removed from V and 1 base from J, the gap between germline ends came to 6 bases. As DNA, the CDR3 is TGTGCCAGCAGGAGCCAGAACACTGAAGCTTTCTTT. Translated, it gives CASRSQNTEAFF.

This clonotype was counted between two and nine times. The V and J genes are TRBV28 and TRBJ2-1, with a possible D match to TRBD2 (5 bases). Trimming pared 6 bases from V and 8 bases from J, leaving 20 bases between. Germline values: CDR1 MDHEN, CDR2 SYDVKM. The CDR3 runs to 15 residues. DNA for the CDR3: TGTGCCAGCAGCCCCGTGGGTTCCGCGGGTTATGAGCAGTTCTTC. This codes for CASSPVGSAGYEQFF. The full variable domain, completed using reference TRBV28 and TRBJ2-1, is DVKVTQSSRYLVKRTGEKVFLECVQDMDHENMFWYRQDPGLGLRLIYFSYDVKMKEKGDIPEGYSVSREKKERFSLILESASTNQTSMYLCASSPVGSAGYEQFFGPGTRLTVL.

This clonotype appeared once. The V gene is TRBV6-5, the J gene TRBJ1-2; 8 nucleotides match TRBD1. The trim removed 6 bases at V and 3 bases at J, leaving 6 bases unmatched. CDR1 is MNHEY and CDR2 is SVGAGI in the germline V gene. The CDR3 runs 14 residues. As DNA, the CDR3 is TGTGCCAGCAGCGCAGGGGGCCCGGACTATGGCTACACCTTC. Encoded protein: CASSAGGPDYGYTF.

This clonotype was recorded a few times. DNA for the CDR3: TGCGCCAGCAGCCAAGAGGGGCAGGGATGGGAAGATACGCAGTATTTT. Its translation: CASSQEGQGWEDTQYF. The chain uses TRBV4-1 and TRBJ2-3, with D possibly matching TRBD1 (5 bases). Between the trimmed V and J ends, which lost 0 bases and 5 bases, there was a span of 15 bases. The CDR3 loop spans 16 amino acids. Germline V gives CDR1 MGHRA, CDR2 YSYEKL.

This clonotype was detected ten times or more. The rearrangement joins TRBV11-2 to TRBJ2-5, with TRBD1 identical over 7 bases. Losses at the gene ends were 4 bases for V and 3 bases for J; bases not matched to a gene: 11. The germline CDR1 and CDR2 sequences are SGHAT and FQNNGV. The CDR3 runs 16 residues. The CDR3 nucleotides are TGTGCCAGCAGCTCCCGAGATGTAGACAGGGAAGAGACCCAGTACTTC. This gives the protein CASSSRDVDREETQYF.

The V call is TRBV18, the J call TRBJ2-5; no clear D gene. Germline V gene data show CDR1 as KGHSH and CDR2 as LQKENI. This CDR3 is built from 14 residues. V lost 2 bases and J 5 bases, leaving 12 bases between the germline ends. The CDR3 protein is CASSPISSRETQYF. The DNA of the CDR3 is TGTGCCAGCTCACCAATTTCGTCGCGGGAGACCCAGTACTTC. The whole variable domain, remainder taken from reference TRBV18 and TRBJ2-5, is NAGVMQNPRHLVRRRGQEARLRCSPMKGHSHVYWYRQLPEEGLKFMVYLQKENIIDESGMPKERFSAEFPKEGPSILRIQQVVRGDSAAYFCASSPISSRETQYFGPGTRLLVL.

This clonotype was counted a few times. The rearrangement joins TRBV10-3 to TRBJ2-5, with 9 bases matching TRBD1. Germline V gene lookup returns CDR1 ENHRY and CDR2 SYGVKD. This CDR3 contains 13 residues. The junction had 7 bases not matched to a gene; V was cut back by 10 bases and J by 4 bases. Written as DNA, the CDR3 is TGTGCCAAATTAGGGGACAGGGCAGAGACCCAGTACTTC. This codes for CAKLGDRAETQYF.